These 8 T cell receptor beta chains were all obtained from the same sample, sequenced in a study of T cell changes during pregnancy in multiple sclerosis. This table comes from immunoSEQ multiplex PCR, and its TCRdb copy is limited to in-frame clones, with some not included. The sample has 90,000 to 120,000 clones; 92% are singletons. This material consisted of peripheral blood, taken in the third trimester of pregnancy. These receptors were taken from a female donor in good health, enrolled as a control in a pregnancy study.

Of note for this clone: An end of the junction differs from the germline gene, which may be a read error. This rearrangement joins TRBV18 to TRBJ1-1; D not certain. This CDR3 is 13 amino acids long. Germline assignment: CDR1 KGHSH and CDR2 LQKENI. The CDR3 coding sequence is TGTGCCAGCTCCCCACCCTTTATGGGAGAGGCTTTCTTT. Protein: CASSPPFMGEAFF.

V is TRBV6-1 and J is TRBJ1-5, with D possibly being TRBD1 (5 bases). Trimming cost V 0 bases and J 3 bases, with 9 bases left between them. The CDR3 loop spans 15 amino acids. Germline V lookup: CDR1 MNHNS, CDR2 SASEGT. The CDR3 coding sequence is TGTGCCAGCAGTGAAGCTCGGGGACTCAATCAGCCCCAGCATTTT. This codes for CASSEARGLNQPQHF.

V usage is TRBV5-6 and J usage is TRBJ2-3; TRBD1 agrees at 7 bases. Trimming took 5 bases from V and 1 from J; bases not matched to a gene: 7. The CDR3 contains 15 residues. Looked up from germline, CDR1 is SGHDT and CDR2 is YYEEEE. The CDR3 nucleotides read TGTGCCAGCAGGGTAGGGGGCGCTGGCACAGATACGCAGTATTTT. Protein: CASRVGGAGTDTQYF.

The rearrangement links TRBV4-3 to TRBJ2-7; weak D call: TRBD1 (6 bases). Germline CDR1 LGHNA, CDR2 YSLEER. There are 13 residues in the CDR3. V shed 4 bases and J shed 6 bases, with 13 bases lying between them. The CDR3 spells CASSPRQAAEQYF. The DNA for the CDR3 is TGCGCCAGCAGCCCGAGACAGGCGGCCGAGCAGTACTTC.

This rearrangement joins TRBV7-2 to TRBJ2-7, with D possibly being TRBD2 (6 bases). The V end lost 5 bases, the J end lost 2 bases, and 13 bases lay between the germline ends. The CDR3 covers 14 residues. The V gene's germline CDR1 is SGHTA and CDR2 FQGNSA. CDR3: CASSPSRTTYEQYF. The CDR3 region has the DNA TGTGCCAGCAGCCCCTCCCGGACTACCTACGAGCAGTACTTC. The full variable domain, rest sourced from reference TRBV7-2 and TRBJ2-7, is GAGVSQSPSNKVTEKGKDVELRCDPISGHTALYWYRQSLGQGLEFLIYFQGNSAPDKSGLPSDRFSAERTGGSVSTLTIQRTQQEDSAVYLCASSPSRTTYEQYFGPGTRLTVT.

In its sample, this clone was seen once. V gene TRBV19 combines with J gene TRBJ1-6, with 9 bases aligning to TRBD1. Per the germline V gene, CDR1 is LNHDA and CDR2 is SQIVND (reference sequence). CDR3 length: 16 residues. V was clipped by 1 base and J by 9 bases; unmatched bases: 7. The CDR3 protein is CASSIGGTGWSSPLHF. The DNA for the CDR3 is TGTGCCAGTAGTATAGGTGGGACAGGGTGGTCTTCACCCCTCCACTTT.

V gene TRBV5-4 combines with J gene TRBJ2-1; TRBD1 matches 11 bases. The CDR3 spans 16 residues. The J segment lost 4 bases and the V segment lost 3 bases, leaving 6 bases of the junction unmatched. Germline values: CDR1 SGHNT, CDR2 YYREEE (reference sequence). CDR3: CASSSGQGESYNEQFF. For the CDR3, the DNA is TGTGCCAGCAGCTCGGGACAGGGGGAGAGTTACAATGAGCAGTTCTTC. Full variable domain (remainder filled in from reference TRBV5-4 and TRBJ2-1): ETGVTQSPTHLIKTRGQQVTLRCSSQSGHNTVSWYQQALGQGPQFIFQYYREEENGRGNFPPRFSGLQFPNYSSELNVNALELDDSALYLCASSSGQGESYNEQFFGPGTRLTVL.

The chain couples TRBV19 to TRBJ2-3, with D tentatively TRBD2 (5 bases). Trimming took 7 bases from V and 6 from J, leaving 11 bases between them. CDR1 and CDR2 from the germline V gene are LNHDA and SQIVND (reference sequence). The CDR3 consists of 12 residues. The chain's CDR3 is CASKVGGDTQYF. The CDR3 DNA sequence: TGTGCCAGTAAGGTGGGCGGGGATACGCAGTATTTT. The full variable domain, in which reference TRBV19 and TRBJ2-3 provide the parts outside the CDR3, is DGGITQSPKYLFRKEGQNVTLSCEQNLNHDAMYWYRQDPGQGLRLIYYSQIVNDFQKGDIAEGYSVSREKKESFPLTVTSAQKNPTAFYLCASKVGGDTQYFGPGTRLTVL.